The clone carrying this T cell receptor beta chain was observed a few times. Its antigen remains unidentified. The source of the sample is a study of T cell therapy after organ transplantation. Study at large: Patients received up to 6 T cell doses every 2 weeks. Study results and limitations: Post-therapy CD8 clonality change correlated inversely with pretherapy clonality. Both transferred clonotypes and endogenous ones absent from products apparently reconstituted. Nonresponders had marked pretherapy clonal expansions and little post-therapy change.

Data came from immunoSEQ multiplex PCR; TCRdb stores just in-frame clones and leaves some out. Here the sample spans around 50,000 clones, 94% being singletons. V was clipped by 4 bases and J by 5 bases, with 15 bases between them. Germline V gene lookup returns CDR1 LNHDA and CDR2 SQIVND (reference sequence). The CDR3 loop spans 14 amino acids. The specimen comprised CD8+ T cells from blood, sampled before autologous CMV-specific T cell therapy. The chain carries TRBV19 and TRBJ2-7, with D maybe TRBD1 (6 bases). The clonotype comes from a human patient who had received a solid organ transplant and had CMV disease. The DNA of the CDR3 is TGTGCCAGTAGTACCAGGGGTCCGTTCAACGAGCAGTACTTC. Amino acid sequence: CASSTRGPFNEQYF.